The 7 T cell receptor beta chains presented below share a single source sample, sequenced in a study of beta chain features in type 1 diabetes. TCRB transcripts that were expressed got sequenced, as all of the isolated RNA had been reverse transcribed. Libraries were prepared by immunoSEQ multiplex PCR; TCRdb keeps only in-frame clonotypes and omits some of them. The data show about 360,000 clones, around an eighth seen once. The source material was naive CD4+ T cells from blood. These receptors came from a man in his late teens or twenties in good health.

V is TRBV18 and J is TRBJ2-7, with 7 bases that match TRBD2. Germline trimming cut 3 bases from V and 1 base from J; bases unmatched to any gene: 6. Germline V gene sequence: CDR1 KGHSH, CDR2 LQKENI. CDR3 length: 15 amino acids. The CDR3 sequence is CASSPGGTDSYEQYF. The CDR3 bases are TGTGCCAGCTCACCGGGAGGGACTGATTCCTACGAGCAGTACTTC.

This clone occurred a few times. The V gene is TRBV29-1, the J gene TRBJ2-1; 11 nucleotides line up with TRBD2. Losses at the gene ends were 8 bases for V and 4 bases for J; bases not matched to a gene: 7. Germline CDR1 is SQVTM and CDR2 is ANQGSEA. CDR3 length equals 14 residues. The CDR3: CSSGGTSGYNEQFF. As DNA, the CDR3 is TGCAGCTCGGGAGGGACTAGCGGTTACAATGAGCAGTTCTTC.

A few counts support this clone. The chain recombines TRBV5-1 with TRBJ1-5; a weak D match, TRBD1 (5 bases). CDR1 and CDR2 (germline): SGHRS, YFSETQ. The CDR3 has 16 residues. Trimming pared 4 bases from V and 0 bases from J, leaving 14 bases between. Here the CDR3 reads CASSPSGPSSNQPQHF. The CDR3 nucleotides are TGCGCCAGCAGCCCGTCAGGGCCCAGTAGCAATCAGCCCCAGCATTTT. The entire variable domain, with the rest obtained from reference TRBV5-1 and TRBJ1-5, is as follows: KAGVTQTPRYLIKTRGQQVTLSCSPISGHRSVSWYQQTPGQGLQFLFEYFSETQRNKGNFPGRFSGRQFSNSRSEMNVSTLELGDSALYLCASSPSGPSSNQPQHFGDGTRLSIL.

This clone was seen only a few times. CDR3 residues: CASSLSVVISYEQYF. CDR3 DNA sequence: TGTGCCAGCAGCTTAAGCGTTGTGATTTCCTACGAGCAGTACTTC. The chain has TRBV7-2 and TRBJ2-7; D gene ambiguous. Trimming shortened V by 2 bases and J by 1 base, and 12 bases separated the two germline ends. CDR3 size: 15 residues. Per the germline V gene, CDR1 is SGHTA and CDR2 is FQGNSA.

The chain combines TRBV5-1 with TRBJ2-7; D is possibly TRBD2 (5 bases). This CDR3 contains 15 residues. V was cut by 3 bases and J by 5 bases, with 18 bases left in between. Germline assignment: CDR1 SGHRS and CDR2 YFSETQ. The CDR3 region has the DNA TGCGCCAGCAGCTCCCTGGGAGTATTACCGGACGAGCAGTACTTC. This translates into CASSSLGVLPDEQYF.

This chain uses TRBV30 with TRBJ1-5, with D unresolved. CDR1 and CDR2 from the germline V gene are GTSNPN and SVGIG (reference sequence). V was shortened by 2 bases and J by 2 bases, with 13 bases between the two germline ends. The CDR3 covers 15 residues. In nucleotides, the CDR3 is TGTGCCTGGAGTAGACAATACTTGGGCAATCAGCCCCAGCATTTT. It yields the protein CAWSRQYLGNQPQHF.

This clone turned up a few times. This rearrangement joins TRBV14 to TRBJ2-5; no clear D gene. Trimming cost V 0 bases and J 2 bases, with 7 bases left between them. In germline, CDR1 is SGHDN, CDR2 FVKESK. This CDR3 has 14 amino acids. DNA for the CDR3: TGTGCCAGCAGCCAAGAAGACTGGCAAGAGACCCAGTACTTC. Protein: CASSQEDWQETQYF.